The T cell receptor (beta chain) under discussion was sequenced for a study of blood T cell repertoires in COVID-19. Sequenced by immunoSEQ multiplex PCR; TCRdb stores in-frame clones only, minus some. Here the sample spans 200,000 or so clones, over 70% being singletons. The CDR3 loop spans 15 amino acids. Losses at the gene ends were 5 bases for V and 6 bases for J; bases not matched to a gene: 4. Per germline, CDR1 SGHTA and CDR2 FQGNSA. Sequenced sample: peripheral blood. The receptor's source is a woman in her 70s with acute or convalescent COVID-19. The J gene is TRBJ2-2, the V gene TRBV7-2, with 12 bases matching TRBD2. This CDR3 reads CASSTSSGRAGELFF. As DNA, the CDR3 is TGTGCCAGCAGCACCTCTAGCGGGAGGGCCGGGGAGCTGTTTTTT.